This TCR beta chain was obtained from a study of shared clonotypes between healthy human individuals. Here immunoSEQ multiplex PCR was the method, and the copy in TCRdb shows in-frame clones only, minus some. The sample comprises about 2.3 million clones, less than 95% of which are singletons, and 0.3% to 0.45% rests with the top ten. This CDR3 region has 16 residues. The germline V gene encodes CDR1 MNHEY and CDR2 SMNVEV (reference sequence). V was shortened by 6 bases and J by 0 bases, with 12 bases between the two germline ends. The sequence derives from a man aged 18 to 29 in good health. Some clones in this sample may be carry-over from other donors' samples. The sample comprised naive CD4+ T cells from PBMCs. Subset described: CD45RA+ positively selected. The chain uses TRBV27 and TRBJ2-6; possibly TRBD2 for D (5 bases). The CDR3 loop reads CASRPFGGSGANVLTF. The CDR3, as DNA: TGTGCCAGCAGACCTTTTGGAGGCTCTGGGGCCAACGTCCTGACTTTC.